This T cell receptor (beta chain) was captured by sequencing in a study of blood T cell repertoires in COVID-19. As handled by the study authors: For nucleated cells, counts were estimated from reference gene primer amplification. TCRdb's copy holds only in-frame clones and misses some; the assay was immunoSEQ multiplex PCR. That table gives V, J and clone size, and the DNA gave D and trimming. This table has approximately 150,000 clones, around 87% appearing once. Sequences were obtained from peripheral blood. The TCR was taken from a man over 45 who had recovered from COVID-19.

The CDR3 here is CASSQTDNYGYTF. As DNA, the CDR3 is TGTGCCAGCAGCCAGACAGATAACTATGGCTACACCTTC. V usage is TRBV9 and J usage is TRBJ1-2; perhaps TRBD1 as D (5 bases). Trimming took 4 bases from V and 1 from J, leaving 8 bases between them. In germline, CDR1 is SGDLS, CDR2 YYNGEE. The CDR3 runs to 13 residues. The variable domain in full, with the rest retrieved from reference TRBV9 and TRBJ1-2, is DSGVTQTPKHLITATGQRVTLRCSPRSGDLSVYWYQQSLDQGLQFLIQYYNGEERAKGNILERFSAQQFPDLHSELNLSSLELGDSALYFCASSQTDNYGYTFGSGTRLTVV.